The 26 T cell receptor beta chains in this list originate from one sample, sequenced in a study of CD8+CD57+ T cells in acquired aplastic anemia. CD8+CD57+ cell expansion, shown by flow cytometry, had occurred in the patients selected for sequencing. Genomic DNA, serving as template, underwent TCR beta VDJ and CDR3 profiling. TCRdb itself ran the reads through MiXCR, one entry per CDR3 protein. The table records 150,000 to 170,000 distinct CDR3 sequences, about 48% of them present only once. Sample: sorted CD4+, CD8+, or CD8+CD57+ T cells (not recorded which) from PBMCs. These receptors were taken from a human donor with aplastic anemia.

The chain couples TRBV14 to TRBJ1-1; D not resolved. In germline, CDR1 is SGHDN, CDR2 FVKESK. The germline V and J ends were trimmed by 6 bases and 9 bases, with 5 bases remaining between them. The CDR3 has 9 residues. DNA for the CDR3: TGTGCCAGCAGTCGCCAAGCTTTCTTT. Residues: CASSRQAFF.

This clonotype was counted ten times or more. The gene calls are TRBV7-3 and TRBJ2-3; 7 bases agree with TRBD2. Trimming cost V 5 bases and J 2 bases; bases outside gene matches: 10. The CDR3 is 16 residues long. Germline CDR1 is SGHTA and CDR2 is FQGTGA. The CDR3 protein is CASSPRASGDTDTQYF. In DNA form, the CDR3 reads TGTGCCAGCAGCCCAAGGGCTAGCGGAGACACAGATACGCAGTATTTT.

The V and J genes are TRBV20-1 and TRBJ2-7; a weak D match, TRBD2 (5 bases). The CDR3 totals 11 residues. The V gene's germline CDR1 is DFQATT and CDR2 SNEGSKA (reference sequence). V gave up 2 bases and J gave up 5 bases, with 7 bases separating them. CDR3 sequence (DNA): TGCAGTGCTAGATGGGGAGACGAGCAGTACTTC. Amino acids: CSARWGDEQYF.

V usage is TRBV12-3 or TRBV12-4 and J usage is TRBJ2-7; no firm D call. Trimming left V 8 bases short and J 4 bases short, with 12 bases between. The CDR3 is 12 amino acids. CDR3 in DNA: TGTGCCAGCGCCGGAGACCTTTACGAGCAGTACTTC. Translated: CASAGDLYEQYF.

This chain links TRBV29-1 with TRBJ1-4; the D is unclear. The CDR3 is 12 amino acids. The germline V gene encodes CDR1 SQVTM and CDR2 ANQGSEA. The ends were cut back, 4 bases at V and 6 bases at J, with 9 bases in the middle. As DNA, the CDR3 is TGCAGCGTTGGGGAACTAGATGAAAAACTGTTTTTT. It specifies CSVGELDEKLFF.

The chain uses TRBV19 and TRBJ2-1; 7 positions match TRBD1. V gave up 2 bases and J gave up 7 bases; unmatched junction bases: 2. The CDR3 consists of 13 residues. CDR1 and CDR2 (germline): LNHDA, SQIVND (reference sequence). CDR3 residues: CASSINRGNEQFF. The DNA of the CDR3 is TGTGCCAGTAGTATAAACAGGGGTAATGAGCAGTTCTTC. The variable domain in full, completed from reference TRBV19 and TRBJ2-1, reads DGGITQSPKYLFRKEGQNVTLSCEQNLNHDAMYWYRQDPGQGLRLIYYSQIVNDFQKGDIAEGYSVSREKKESFPLTVTSAQKNPTAFYLCASSINRGNEQFFGPGTRLTVL.

J is TRBJ1-2 and V is TRBV20-1, with D possibly matching TRBD1 (6 bases). CDR3 length: 13 amino acids. Germline CDR1 is DFQATT and CDR2 is SNEGSKA (reference sequence). V shed 6 bases and J shed 7 bases, with 18 bases lying between them. The CDR3 region is CSAVRGTFGGYTF. The CDR3 DNA is TGCAGTGCGGTCAGGGGTACCTTTGGTGGCTACACCTTC.

As regards this clonotype: One end of the junction is discordant with germline, which a read error may explain. CDR3 nucleotide sequence: TGTGTCAGCAGTTACGGCCACCCCGGGACAGTTTGGTCACCCCGCCACTTT. Encoded protein: CVSSYGHPGTVWSPRHF. This chain joins TRBV6-2 or TRBV6-3 and TRBJ1-6, with 7 bases lining up with TRBD1. The CDR3 loop spans 17 amino acids. The germline V gene has CDR1 MNHEY and CDR2 SVGEGT.

This chain uses TRBV12-3 or TRBV12-4 with TRBJ2-7, with D perhaps matching TRBD1 or TRBD2 (5 bases each). The V end lost 2 bases, the J end lost 1 base, and 9 bases lay between the germline ends. The CDR3 is 14 amino acids. Here the CDR3 reads CASSLNWGSYEQYF. The CDR3 bases are TGTGCCAGCAGTTTAAACTGGGGGTCCTACGAGCAGTACTTC.

This clonotype was seen ten or more times. The rearrangement uses TRBV20-1 and TRBJ2-7; D is unresolved. Trimming removed 1 base at V and 0 bases at J, with 7 bases between. The CDR3 is 13 residues long. Germline loops: CDR1 DFQATT, CDR2 SNEGSKA (reference sequence). CDR3 sequence reads: CSARGDTSYEQYF. The CDR3 nucleotides are TGCAGTGCTAGAGGAGACACCTCCTACGAGCAGTACTTC.

The chain has TRBV29-1 and TRBJ2-2; D is unclear. Germline loops: CDR1 SQVTM, CDR2 ANQGSEA. Trimming cost V 4 bases and J 1 base, with 10 bases left between them. The CDR3 spans 14 residues. This CDR3 reads CSVVLGGNTGELFF. CDR3 DNA sequence: TGCAGCGTTGTTTTGGGTGGGAACACCGGGGAGCTGTTTTTT.

This clonotype was counted many times. The genes are TRBV5-1 and TRBJ1-1; D is perhaps TRBD1 (5 bases). Trimming took off 0 bases at V and 0 bases at J, with 9 bases between the two ends. The CDR3 is 15 residues long. The V gene's germline CDR1 is SGHRS and CDR2 YFSETQ. CDR3 in DNA: TGCGCCAGCAGCTTGGCCGTGACAGTGAACACTGAAGCTTTCTTT. Translating gives CASSLAVTVNTEAFF.

This clonotype has at least ten counts. The CDR3 DNA reads as TGTGCCAGCAGCGTAGGAGGTGGATCTCGACGGAATGAGCAGTTCTTC. It codes for CASSVGGGSRRNEQFF. The chain joins TRBV9 to TRBJ2-1, with D uncertain. Per germline, CDR1 SGDLS and CDR2 YYNGEE. Trimming took 0 bases from V and 7 from J, leaving 17 bases between them. The CDR3 has 16 amino acids.

There are many counts of this clonotype. The genes are TRBV11-1 and TRBJ2-1, with TRBD2 identical over 16 bases. Trimming cost V 2 bases and J 7 bases; bases outside gene matches: 8. Per the germline V gene, CDR1 is SGHAT and CDR2 is FQDESV (reference sequence). CDR3 length: 18 amino acids. CDR3 sequence: CASSLPGTSGGAVNEQFF. CDR3 coding DNA: TGTGCCAGCAGCTTACCCGGGACTAGCGGGGGGGCGGTAAATGAGCAGTTCTTC. The complete variable domain, with remaining parts taken from reference TRBV11-1 and TRBJ2-1, reads EAEVAQSPRYKITEKSQAVAFWCDPISGHATLYWYRQILGQGPELLVQFQDESVVDDSQLPKDRFSAERLKGVDSTLKIQPAELGDSAMYLCASSLPGTSGGAVNEQFFGPGTRLTVL.

The chain combines TRBV19 with TRBJ2-7; D is perhaps TRBD1 (5 bases). The CDR3 consists of 14 residues. V gave up 1 base and J gave up 0 bases, with 7 bases separating them. Germline V gene sequence: CDR1 LNHDA, CDR2 SQIVND (reference sequence). Here the CDR3 DNA reads TGTGCCAGTAGTATAGGGCAGGGCTCCTACGAGCAGTACTTC. Its protein product is CASSIGQGSYEQYF.

In this sample, this clonotype turned up many times. The gene calls are TRBV9 and TRBJ1-1, with D perhaps TRBD1 (6 bases). CDR1 and CDR2 (germline): SGDLS, YYNGEE. This CDR3 spans 15 amino acids. Between the trimmed V and J ends, which lost 0 bases and 0 bases, there was a span of 9 bases. CDR3 amino acids: CASSVEDRLNTEAFF. The DNA for the CDR3 is TGTGCCAGCAGCGTAGAAGACAGGCTGAACACTGAAGCTTTCTTT.

In regard to this clonotype: A much larger clone is a single base away; this may be a read error. This chain uses TRBV27 with TRBJ2-3; D is ambiguous. Trimming removed 6 bases from V and 4 bases from J, with 5 bases in between. This CDR3 is built from 11 residues. Germline V gene data show CDR1 as MNHEY and CDR2 as SMNVEV (reference sequence). CDR3 sequence: CASREPDTQYF. CDR3 sequence (DNA): TGTGCCAGCAGGGAGCCAGATACGCAGTATTTT.

CDR3 coding DNA: TGCAGTGCTAGAGTCCTCCCGGGGACTGGCGAGCAGTACTTC. This translates into CSARVLPGTGEQYF. The chain couples TRBV20-1 to TRBJ2-7, with D tentatively TRBD2 (6 bases). Trimming removed 1 base at V and 6 bases at J, with 16 bases between. The CDR3 loop spans 14 amino acids. CDR1 and CDR2 (germline): DFQATT, SNEGSKA (reference sequence).

This chain connects TRBV5-1 to TRBJ1-1, with TRBD1 identical over 7 bases. The germline CDR1 and CDR2 sequences are SGHRS and YFSETQ. The CDR3 sequence is 14 residues long. The V gene end was trimmed by 3 bases and the J gene end by 6 bases; junction bases not matched to a gene: 8. The CDR3 region is CASSWDQGEPEAFF. In DNA, the CDR3 is TGCGCCAGCAGCTGGGATCAGGGGGAACCTGAAGCTTTCTTT.

With respect to this clonotype: This may be a read error: a much more frequent sequence differs by one nucleotide. The J gene is TRBJ2-7, the V gene TRBV7-9; D unresolved. Germline V CDR1 and CDR2: SEHNR, FQNEAQ (reference sequence). This CDR3 spans 11 amino acids. The CDR3 DNA follows: TGTGCCGGCAGCCTATTCTACGAGCAGTACTTC. It translates to CAGSLFYEQYF.

V is TRBV10-3 and J is TRBJ2-1, with TRBD1 matching 7 bases. Germline loops: CDR1 ENHRY, CDR2 SYGVKD. V shed 6 bases, J shed 7 bases, and the junction held 9 bases outside the gene matches. This CDR3 is 14 amino acids long. CDR3 in amino acids: CAISGDRVGNEQFF. The CDR3 nucleotides read TGTGCCATCAGCGGTGACAGGGTGGGTAATGAGCAGTTCTTC.

The chain combines TRBV10-1 with TRBJ2-5; 14 bases map to TRBD2. From germline, CDR1 is WNHNN and CDR2 SYGVQD (reference sequence). V dropped 2 bases and J dropped 1; count of bases not matched to a gene: 3. The CDR3 totals 17 residues. CDR3 DNA sequence: TGCGCCAGCAGTGAGCCTGGACTAGCGGGAGGCCAAGAGACCCAGTACTTC. This encodes CASSEPGLAGGQETQYF.

This chain connects TRBV5-1 to TRBJ1-4; TRBD1 aligns across 7 bases. This CDR3 contains 15 residues. The V gene's germline CDR1 is SGHRS and CDR2 YFSETQ. V was clipped by 4 bases and J by 4 bases; unmatched bases: 7. The CDR3, as DNA: TGCGCCAGCAGCCCCGGACAGGCGTTTAATGAAAAACTGTTTTTT. Translation gives CASSPGQAFNEKLFF. Full variable domain (missing parts from reference TRBV5-1 and TRBJ1-4): KAGVTQTPRYLIKTRGQQVTLSCSPISGHRSVSWYQQTPGQGLQFLFEYFSETQRNKGNFPGRFSGRQFSNSRSEMNVSTLELGDSALYLCASSPGQAFNEKLFFGSGTQLSVL.

The chain combines TRBV9 with TRBJ2-7; 8 bases are a match to TRBD2. The germline V gene has CDR1 SGDLS and CDR2 YYNGEE. The CDR3 is 16 residues long. With V trimmed by 3 bases and J by 4 bases, 12 bases remained unmatched. The CDR3 loop reads CASSEGRTSNPYEQYF. The CDR3 DNA follows: TGTGCCAGCAGCGAGGGACGGACTAGCAATCCGTACGAGCAGTACTTC.

This sequence joins TRBV20-1 and TRBJ1-6; a weak D match, TRBD1 (6 bases). CDR3 length equals 14 residues. CDR1 DFQATT and CDR2 SNEGSKA come from the germline V gene (reference sequence). Trimming took 8 bases from V and 7 from J, leaving 18 bases between them. In nucleotides, the CDR3 is TGCAGTTCCGCAGGGGCCGGTTCGAATTCACCCCTCCACTTT. Its protein is CSSAGAGSNSPLHF.

The chain has TRBV4-1 and TRBJ2-3; D is undetermined. Per germline, CDR1 MGHRA and CDR2 YSYEKL. Trimming took 3 bases from V and 5 from J, leaving 9 bases between them. There are 13 residues in the CDR3. DNA for the CDR3: TGCGCCAGCAGCCACTTCTTCGGAGATACGCAGTATTTT. Encoded protein: CASSHFFGDTQYF.